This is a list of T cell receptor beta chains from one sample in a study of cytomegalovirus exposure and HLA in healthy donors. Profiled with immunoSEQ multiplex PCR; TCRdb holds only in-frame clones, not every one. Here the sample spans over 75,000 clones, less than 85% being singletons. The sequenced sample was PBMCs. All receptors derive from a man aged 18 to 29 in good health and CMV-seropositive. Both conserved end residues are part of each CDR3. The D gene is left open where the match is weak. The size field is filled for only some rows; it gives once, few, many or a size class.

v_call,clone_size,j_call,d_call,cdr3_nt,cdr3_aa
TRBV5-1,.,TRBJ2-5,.,TGCGCCAGCAGCCCTAGCACAACTCAAGAGACCCAGTACTTC,CASSPSTTQETQYF
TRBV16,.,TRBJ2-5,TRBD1,TGTGCCAGCAGCCAATCGGCAGGGGGCCGCCAAGAGACCCAGTACTTC,CASSQSAGGRQETQYF
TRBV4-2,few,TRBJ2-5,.,TGTGCCAGCAGCCAAGGACTAGTATCCCAAGAGACCCAGTACTTC,CASSQGLVSQETQYF
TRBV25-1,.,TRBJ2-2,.,TGTGCCAGCAGATCGGACAGCGCGAACACCGGGGAGCTGTTTTTT,CASRSDSANTGELFF
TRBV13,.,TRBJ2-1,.,TGTGCCAGCGGCCATAGGGGGACAAGGAATGAGCAGTTCTTC,CASGHRGTRNEQFF
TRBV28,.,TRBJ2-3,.,TGTGCCAGCAGAATCACCGGGTCCTCCCACTTCACAGATACGCAGTATTTT,CASRITGSSHFTDTQYF
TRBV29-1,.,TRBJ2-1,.,TGCAGCGTTGAAGGCGCCAGCGATGAGCAGTTCTTC,CSVEGASDEQFF
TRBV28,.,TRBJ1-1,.,TGTGCCAGCAGTTTGCGCGGGGATGAAGCTTTCTTT,CASSLRGDEAFF
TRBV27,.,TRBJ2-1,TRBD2,TGTGCCAGCAGTCCGGGTTTCGCGGGAGGAGGATCCTACAATGAGCAGTTCTTC,CASSPGFAGGGSYNEQFF
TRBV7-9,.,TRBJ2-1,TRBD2,TGTGCCAGCAGCATGAGTAGCGGGAGTGGCAATGAGCAGTTCTTC,CASSMSSGSGNEQFF
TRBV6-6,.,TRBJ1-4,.,TGTGCCAGCAGAGATAACGAGCGAAAACTGTTTTTT,CASRDNERKLFF
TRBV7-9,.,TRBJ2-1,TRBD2,TGTGCCAGCAGCCGTTCGGCTAGCGGGATGGGGAATGAGCAGTTCTTC,CASSRSASGMGNEQFF
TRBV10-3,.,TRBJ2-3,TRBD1,TGTGCCATCAGTGGAAGACAGGGGGCTAGTGGCACAGATACGCAGTATTTT,CAISGRQGASGTDTQYF
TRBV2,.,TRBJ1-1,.,TGTGCCAGCCAAGGAGGGAACACTGAAGCTTTCTTT,CASQGGNTEAFF
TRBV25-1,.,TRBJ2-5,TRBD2,TGTGCCAGCAGTGACGAGGGAGGGCCAAAGACCCAGTACTTC,CASSDEGGPKTQYF
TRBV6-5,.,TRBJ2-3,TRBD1,TGTGCCAGCAGTACGCGACAGGGTGGGGCAGATACGCAGTATTTT,CASSTRQGGADTQYF
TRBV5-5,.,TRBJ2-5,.,TGTGCCAGCAGCTTGGCCCGCGGCGAAGAGACCCAGTACTTC,CASSLARGEETQYF
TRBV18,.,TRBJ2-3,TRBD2,TGTGCCAGCTCACCAGTGAGCGGGAGGCCGTCAGATACGCAGTATTTT,CASSPVSGRPSDTQYF
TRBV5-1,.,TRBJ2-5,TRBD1,TGCGCCAGCAGCTTGGGGACAGGGGGCCGGGAGACCCAGTACTTC,CASSLGTGGRETQYF
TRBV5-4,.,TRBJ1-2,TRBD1,TGTGCCAGCAGCTTGGTGGCAGGGGGCGGCTATGGCTACACCTTC,CASSLVAGGGYGYTF
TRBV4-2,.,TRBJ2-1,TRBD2,TGTGCCAGCAGCCGTCCGGGACTAGCGGACAATGAGCAGTTCTTC,CASSRPGLADNEQFF
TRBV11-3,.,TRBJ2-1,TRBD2,TGTGCCAGCAGCTTAAGGGCGGCCGGGGGGAATGAGCAGTTCTTC,CASSLRAAGGNEQFF
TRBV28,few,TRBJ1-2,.,TGTGCCAGCAGGGGCAGTAACTATGGCTACACCTTC,CASRGSNYGYTF
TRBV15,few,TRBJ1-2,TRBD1,TGTGCCACCAGCACACGGACAGGGGGACAGGGCTACACCTTC,CATSTRTGGQGYTF
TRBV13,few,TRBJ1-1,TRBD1,TGTGCCAGCAGCCCGGAGGGGGCCACTGAAGCTTTCTTT,CASSPEGATEAFF
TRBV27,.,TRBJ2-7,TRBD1,TGTGCCAGCAGTTCCCCCGACAGGGTCGAGCAGTACTTC,CASSSPDRVEQYF
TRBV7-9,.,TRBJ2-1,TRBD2,TGTGCCAGCAGCTTTCGGCGGGTGGAGCGGGGCAATGAGCAGTTCTTC,CASSFRRVERGNEQFF
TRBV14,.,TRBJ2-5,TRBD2,TGTGCCAGCAGCCAACTAGCGGGAATACGGTCACAAGAGACCCAGTACTTC,CASSQLAGIRSQETQYF
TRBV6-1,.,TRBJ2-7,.,TGTGCCAGCAGTGAAACCGGGACACAAACCTACGAGCAGTACTTC,CASSETGTQTYEQYF
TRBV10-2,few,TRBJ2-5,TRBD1,TGCGCCAGCAGTGAGTACAGGGGGAACCAAGAGACCCAGTACTTC,CASSEYRGNQETQYF
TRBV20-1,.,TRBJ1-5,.,TGCAGTGCTAAGGGGAATCAGCCCCAGCATTTT,CSAKGNQPQHF
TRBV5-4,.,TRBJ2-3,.,TGTGCCAGCAGCTCCGGACCGGGAGAGCTTAGCACAGATACGCAGTATTTT,CASSSGPGELSTDTQYF
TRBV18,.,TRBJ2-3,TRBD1,TGTGCCAGCTCCCCGGGGACAGCAAGCACAGATACGCAGTATTTT,CASSPGTASTDTQYF
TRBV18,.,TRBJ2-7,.,TGTGCCAGCTCACCCGTGTCGCCCGCGGCAACCTACGAGCAGTACTTC,CASSPVSPAATYEQYF
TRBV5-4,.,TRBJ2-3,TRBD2,TGTGCCAGCAGCTCGGGACTAGCGGGAGGGAGCACAGATACGCAGTATTTT,CASSSGLAGGSTDTQYF